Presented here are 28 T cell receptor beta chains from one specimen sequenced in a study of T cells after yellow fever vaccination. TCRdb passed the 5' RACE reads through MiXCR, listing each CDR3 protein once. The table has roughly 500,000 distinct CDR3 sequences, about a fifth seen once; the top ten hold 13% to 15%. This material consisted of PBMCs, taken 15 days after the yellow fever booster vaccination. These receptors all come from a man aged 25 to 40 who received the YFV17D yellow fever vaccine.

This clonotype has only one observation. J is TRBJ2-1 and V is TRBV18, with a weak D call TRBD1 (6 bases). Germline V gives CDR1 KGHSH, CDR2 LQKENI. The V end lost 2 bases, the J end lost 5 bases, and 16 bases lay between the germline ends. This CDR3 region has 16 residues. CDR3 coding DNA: TGTGCCAGCTCACCAATTACGGGACACCCTAACAATGAGCAGTTCTTC. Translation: CASSPITGHPNNEQFF.

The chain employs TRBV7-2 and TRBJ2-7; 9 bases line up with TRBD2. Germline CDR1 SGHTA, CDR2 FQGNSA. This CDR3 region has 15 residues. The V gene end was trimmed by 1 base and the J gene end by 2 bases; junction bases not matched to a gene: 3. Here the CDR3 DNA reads TGTGCCAGCAGCTTAGGTAGCGGGAGCCCCTACGAGCAGTACTTC. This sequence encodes CASSLGSGSPYEQYF.

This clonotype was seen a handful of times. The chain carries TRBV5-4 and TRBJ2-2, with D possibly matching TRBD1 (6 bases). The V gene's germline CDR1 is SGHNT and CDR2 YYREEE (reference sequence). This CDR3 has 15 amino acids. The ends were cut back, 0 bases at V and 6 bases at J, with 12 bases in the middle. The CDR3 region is CASSLGIQGPGELFF. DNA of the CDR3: TGTGCCAGCAGCTTGGGCATCCAGGGGCCCGGGGAGCTGTTTTTT.

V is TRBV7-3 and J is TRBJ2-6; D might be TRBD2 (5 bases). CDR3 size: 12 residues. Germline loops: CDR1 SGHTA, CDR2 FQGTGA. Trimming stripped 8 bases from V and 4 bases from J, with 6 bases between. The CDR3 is CASGEGANVLTF. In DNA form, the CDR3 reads TGTGCCAGCGGGGAGGGGGCCAACGTCCTGACTTTC.

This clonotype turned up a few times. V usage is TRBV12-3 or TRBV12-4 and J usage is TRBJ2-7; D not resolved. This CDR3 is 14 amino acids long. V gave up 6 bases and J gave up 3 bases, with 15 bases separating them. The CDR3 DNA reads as TGTGCCAGCAGCCCCCAGTGGAGACTCTACGAGCAGTACTTC. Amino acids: CASSPQWRLYEQYF.

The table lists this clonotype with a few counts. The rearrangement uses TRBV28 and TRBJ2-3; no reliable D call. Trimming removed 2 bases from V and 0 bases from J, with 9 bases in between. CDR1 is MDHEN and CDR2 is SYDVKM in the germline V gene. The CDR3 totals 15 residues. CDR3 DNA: TGTGCCAGCAGTTTACAAGCTTCTAGCACAGATACGCAGTATTTT. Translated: CASSLQASSTDTQYF.

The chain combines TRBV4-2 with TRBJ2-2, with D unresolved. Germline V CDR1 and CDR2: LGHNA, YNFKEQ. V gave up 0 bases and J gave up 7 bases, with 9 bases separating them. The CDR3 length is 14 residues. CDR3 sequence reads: CASSQEVVRGELFF. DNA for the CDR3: TGTGCCAGCAGCCAAGAAGTCGTGCGCGGGGAGCTGTTTTTT.

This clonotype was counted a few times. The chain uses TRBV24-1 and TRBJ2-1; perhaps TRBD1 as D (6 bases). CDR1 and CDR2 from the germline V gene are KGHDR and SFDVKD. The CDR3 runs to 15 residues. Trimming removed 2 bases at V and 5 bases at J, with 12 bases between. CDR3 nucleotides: TGTGCCACCAGTGATTCTGCAGGGGTAGACAATGAGCAGTTCTTC. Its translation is CATSDSAGVDNEQFF.

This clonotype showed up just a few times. The CDR3 sequence is CASGPSGLTYEQYF. CDR3 DNA sequence: TGTGCCAGTGGTCCTAGCGGCCTTACCTACGAGCAGTACTTC. The J gene is TRBJ2-7, the V gene TRBV19; 7 bases agree with TRBD2. Germline V CDR1 and CDR2: LNHDA, SQIVND (reference sequence). The CDR3 loop spans 14 amino acids. Trimming cost V 8 bases and J 2 bases; bases outside gene matches: 9.

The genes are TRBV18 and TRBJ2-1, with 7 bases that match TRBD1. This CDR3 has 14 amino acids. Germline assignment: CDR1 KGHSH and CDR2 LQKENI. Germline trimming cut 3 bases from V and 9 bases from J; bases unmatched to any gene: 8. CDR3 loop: CASSPGTAQGEQFF. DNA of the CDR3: TGTGCCAGCTCACCGGGGACAGCCCAGGGTGAGCAGTTCTTC.

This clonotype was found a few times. CDR3 nucleotide sequence: TGCGCCAGCAGCTGGGAGGGACAGGCTGGCCATGGCTACACCTTC. Its translation is CASSWEGQAGHGYTF. The rearrangement joins TRBV5-1 to TRBJ1-2; TRBD1 agrees at 8 bases. The V gene end was trimmed by 3 bases and the J gene end by 6 bases; junction bases not matched to a gene: 10. The length of the CDR3 is 15 residues. Germline V gives CDR1 SGHRS, CDR2 YFSETQ.

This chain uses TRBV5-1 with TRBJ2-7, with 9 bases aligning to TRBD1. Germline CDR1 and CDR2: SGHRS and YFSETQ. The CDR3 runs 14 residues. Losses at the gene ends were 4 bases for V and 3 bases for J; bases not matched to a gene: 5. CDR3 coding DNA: TGCGCCAGCAGCGAACAGGGGGCAGGCTACGAGCAGTACTTC. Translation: CASSEQGAGYEQYF.

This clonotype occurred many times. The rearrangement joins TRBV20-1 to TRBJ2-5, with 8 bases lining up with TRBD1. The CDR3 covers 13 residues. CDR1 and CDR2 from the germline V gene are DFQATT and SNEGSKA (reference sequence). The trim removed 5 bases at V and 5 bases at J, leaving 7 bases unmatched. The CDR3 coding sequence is TGCAGTGCTGGAACAGGGGGTGGCGAGACCCAGTACTTC. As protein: CSAGTGGGETQYF.

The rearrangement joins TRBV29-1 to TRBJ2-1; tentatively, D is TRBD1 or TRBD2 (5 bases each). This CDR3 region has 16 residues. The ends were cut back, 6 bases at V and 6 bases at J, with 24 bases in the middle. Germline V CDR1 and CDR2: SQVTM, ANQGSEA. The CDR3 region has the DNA TGCAGCGTGGTCCTAACCCGACCAGGGACGTTCAATGAGCAGTTCTTC. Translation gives CSVVLTRPGTFNEQFF.

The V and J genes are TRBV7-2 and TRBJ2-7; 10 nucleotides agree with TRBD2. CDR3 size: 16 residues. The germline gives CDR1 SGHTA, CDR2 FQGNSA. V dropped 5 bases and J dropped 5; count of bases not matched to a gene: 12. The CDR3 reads CASSALSGRRFHEQYF. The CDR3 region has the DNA TGTGCCAGCAGCGCCCTTAGCGGGAGGAGATTCCACGAGCAGTACTTC.

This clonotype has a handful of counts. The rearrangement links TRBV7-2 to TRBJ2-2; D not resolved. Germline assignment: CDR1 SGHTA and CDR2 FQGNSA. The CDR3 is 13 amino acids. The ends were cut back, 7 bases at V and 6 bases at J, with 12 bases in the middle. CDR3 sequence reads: CASIPLAPGELFF. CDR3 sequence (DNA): TGTGCCAGCATCCCCCTGGCCCCCGGGGAGCTGTTTTTT. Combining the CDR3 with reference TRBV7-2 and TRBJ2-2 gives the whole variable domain GAGVSQSPSNKVTEKGKDVELRCDPISGHTALYWYRQSLGQGLEFLIYFQGNSAPDKSGLPSDRFSAERTGGSVSTLTIQRTQQEDSAVYLCASIPLAPGELFFGEGSRLTVL.

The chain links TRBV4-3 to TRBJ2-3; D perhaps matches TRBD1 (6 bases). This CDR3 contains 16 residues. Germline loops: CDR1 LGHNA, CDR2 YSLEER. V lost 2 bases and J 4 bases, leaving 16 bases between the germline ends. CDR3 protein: CASSQNLQGGPDTQYF. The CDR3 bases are TGCGCCAGCAGCCAAAATCTACAGGGCGGGCCAGATACGCAGTATTTT.

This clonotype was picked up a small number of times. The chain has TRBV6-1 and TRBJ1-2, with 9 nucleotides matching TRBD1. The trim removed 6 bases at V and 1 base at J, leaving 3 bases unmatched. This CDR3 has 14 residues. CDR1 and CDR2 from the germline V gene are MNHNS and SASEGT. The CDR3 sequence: CASSKTGGNYGYTF. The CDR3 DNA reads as TGTGCCAGCAGCAAGACAGGGGGTAACTATGGCTACACCTTC.

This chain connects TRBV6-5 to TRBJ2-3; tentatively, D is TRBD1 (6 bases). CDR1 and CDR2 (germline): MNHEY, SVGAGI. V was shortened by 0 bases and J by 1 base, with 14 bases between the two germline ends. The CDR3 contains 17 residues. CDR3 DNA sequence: TGTGCCAGCAGTTACTCTCGCCCTTCAGGGGGCACAGATACGCAGTATTTT. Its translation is CASSYSRPSGGTDTQYF.

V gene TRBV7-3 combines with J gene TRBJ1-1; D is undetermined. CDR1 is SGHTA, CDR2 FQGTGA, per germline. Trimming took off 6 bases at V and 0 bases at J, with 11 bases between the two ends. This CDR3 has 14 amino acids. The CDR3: CASRPTTVNTEAFF. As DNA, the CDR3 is TGTGCCAGCAGGCCTACGACGGTGAACACTGAAGCTTTCTTT.

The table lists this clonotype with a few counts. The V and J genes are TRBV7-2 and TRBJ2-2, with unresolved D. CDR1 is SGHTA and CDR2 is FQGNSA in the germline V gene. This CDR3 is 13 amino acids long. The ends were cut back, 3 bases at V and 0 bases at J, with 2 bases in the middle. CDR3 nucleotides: TGTGCCAGCAGCTTTCCGAACACCGGGGAGCTGTTTTTT. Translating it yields CASSFPNTGELFF.

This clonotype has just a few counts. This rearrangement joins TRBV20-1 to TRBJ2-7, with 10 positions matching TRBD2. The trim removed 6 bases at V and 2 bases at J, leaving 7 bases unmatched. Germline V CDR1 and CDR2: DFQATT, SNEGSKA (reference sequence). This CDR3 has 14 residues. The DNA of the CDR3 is TGCAGTGCGGGGGGGACTAGCGTTGCCTACGAGCAGTACTTC. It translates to CSAGGTSVAYEQYF.

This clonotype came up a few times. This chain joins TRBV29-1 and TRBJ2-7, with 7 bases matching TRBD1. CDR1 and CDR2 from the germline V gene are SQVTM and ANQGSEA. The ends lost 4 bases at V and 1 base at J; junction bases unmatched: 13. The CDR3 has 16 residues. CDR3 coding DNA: TGCAGCGTTGGAACAGGGGAAGGTCGGTTTTCCTACGAGCAGTACTTC. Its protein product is CSVGTGEGRFSYEQYF.

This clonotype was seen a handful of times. The DNA for the CDR3 is TGTGCCAGCAGTCACAGGGGATGGAGCCAAGAGACCCAGTACTTC. It codes for CASSHRGWSQETQYF. The gene calls are TRBV12-3 or TRBV12-4 and TRBJ2-5; 7 nucleotides agree with TRBD1. The CDR3 length is 15 residues. The J segment lost 1 base and the V segment lost 5 bases, leaving 7 bases of the junction unmatched.

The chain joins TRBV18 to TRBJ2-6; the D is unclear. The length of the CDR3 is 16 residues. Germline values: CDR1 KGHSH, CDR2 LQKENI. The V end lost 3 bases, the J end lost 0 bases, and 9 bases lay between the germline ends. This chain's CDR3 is CASSPLADSGANVLTF. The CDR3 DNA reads TGTGCCAGCTCACCTTTGGCAGACTCTGGGGCCAACGTCCTGACTTTC.

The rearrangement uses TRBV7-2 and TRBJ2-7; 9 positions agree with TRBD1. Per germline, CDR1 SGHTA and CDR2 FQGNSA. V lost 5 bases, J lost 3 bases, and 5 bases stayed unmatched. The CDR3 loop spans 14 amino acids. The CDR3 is CASSSDRGNYEQYF. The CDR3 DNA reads TGTGCCAGCAGCAGTGACAGGGGGAACTACGAGCAGTACTTC. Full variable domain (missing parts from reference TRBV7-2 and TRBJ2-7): GAGVSQSPSNKVTEKGKDVELRCDPISGHTALYWYRQSLGQGLEFLIYFQGNSAPDKSGLPSDRFSAERTGGSVSTLTIQRTQQEDSAVYLCASSSDRGNYEQYFGPGTRLTVT.

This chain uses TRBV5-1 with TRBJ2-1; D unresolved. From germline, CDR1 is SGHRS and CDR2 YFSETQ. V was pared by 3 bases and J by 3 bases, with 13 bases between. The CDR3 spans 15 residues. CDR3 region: CASSSGGVVYNEQFF. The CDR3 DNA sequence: TGCGCCAGCAGCTCCGGTGGTGTCGTCTACAATGAGCAGTTCTTC.

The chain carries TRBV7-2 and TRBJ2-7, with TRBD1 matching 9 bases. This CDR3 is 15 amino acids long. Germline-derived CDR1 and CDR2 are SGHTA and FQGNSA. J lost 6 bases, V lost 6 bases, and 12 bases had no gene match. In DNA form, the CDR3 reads TGTGCCAGCAGTCCTAATGCCTTGGACAGGGGCGAGCAGTACTTC. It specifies CASSPNALDRGEQYF.